The T cell receptor (beta chain) described here comes from a study of blood T cell repertoires in COVID-19 (dated by TCRdb to about 2020). Some background on the complete study: Samples covering the acute and convalescent phases of COVID-19 were provided by collaborators in the United States, Italy and Spain. The sample metadata nearly always contained a de-identified subject ID, COVID-19 status, age in years and sex. HLA class I and class II types, where available, came from metadata supplied by the sample provider rather than from assay-based typing. The prospective study material was composed of cDNA or gDNA derived from T cells, B-cell-depleted T cells, or PBMCs. Samples were obtained from the ongoing ImmuneRACE study (first 160 participants) and from roughly 1,300 subjects provided by 6 global collaborators. Subjects who had been exposed to COVID-19, were actively infected with it, or had recovered from it provided the deeply sampled blood TCRbeta repertoires that made up the dataset. The repertoires were released in a freely available public database intended as a resource for research on the immune response to SARS-CoV-2.

Results the study describes overall, beyond this receptor: Clinical and demographic metadata were provided uncurated, with the amount varying by source and participant.

TCRbeta CDR3 regions were amplified from genomic DNA using the immunoSEQ Assay, a bias-controlled multiplex PCR. Under the source paper's analysis protocol: The number of nucleated cells in each sample was estimated by amplification of reference gene primers within the assay. To quantify the absolute abundance of each unique TCRbeta CDR3 rearrangement, sequence reads were collapsed and filtered. For each sample, productive Simpson clonality was calculated as the square root of Simpson's diversity index over productive rearrangements. The table comes from immuneACCESS by way of TCRdb, which keeps in-frame sequences with V and J called. Part of the clones is missing from these tables; in studies checked, under half for an unresolved V gene and the rest for unknown reasons. V and J calls plus clone size are reproduced from that table; the DNA served to infer D and trimming. Recorded for this sample are roughly 84,000 clones; about 82% of them occurred a single time. 15% to 19% of the sample is held by the ten biggest clonotypes.

Collaborating institutions collected whole blood in K2EDTA tubes following their own protocols. Collaborator samples were shipped for TCRbeta analysis as frozen whole blood, isolated PBMCs, or DNA extracted from either sample type. V is trimmed back by 1 base and J by 5 bases, and the junction contains 6 bases that no gene match accounts for. The CDR3 runs 16 amino acids, cysteine and phenylalanine included. Of all the DNA, just the CDR3 is kept, 48 bases in frame from base 1. The germline V gene supplies CDR1 KGHDR and CDR2 SFDVKD. As regards this clone: Its cognate antigen has yet to be identified. The record has no base qualities; no much larger clone is one base away.

This TCR was recovered from a woman of 80 years or more with acute or convalescent COVID-19. The chain employs TRBV24-1 and TRBJ1-1; the central 10 bases match TRBD1. The sequencing sample was made of peripheral blood. CDR3 loop: CATSDFLGQGGTEAFF. The DNA sequence is given as TGTGCCACCAGTGATTTTCTCGGACAGGGGGGTACTGAAGCTTTCTTT.